Below, 7 T cell receptor beta chains from the same sample are listed, as sequenced in a study of CD8 T cells in ankylosing spondylitis. TCRdb redid the calling of the 5' RACE reads with MiXCR, one entry per CDR3 protein. In the table there are around 770,000 distinct CDR3 sequences, around 20% of which are singletons. For these TCRs, the target antigens are not known. Whole-study results and caveats: Made up of about eight highly homologous variants, a TCR beta motif appeared characteristic of ankylosing spondylitis blood.

The sequenced material came from blood, either unsorted or a sorted T cell fraction (not recorded which). The origin of the receptors is a male donor with ankylosing spondylitis.

This clonotype has only a few counts. The DNA for the CDR3 is TGTGCCAGCAGCTACAGGCCGGATTTCCCCTACGAGCAGTACTTC. Translating gives CASSYRPDFPYEQYF. This rearrangement joins TRBV27 to TRBJ2-7; a weak D match, TRBD1 (5 bases). The germline V gene encodes CDR1 MNHEY and CDR2 SMNVEV (reference sequence). The CDR3 spans 15 residues. The V gene lost 6 bases and the J gene lost 2 bases, with 17 bases spanning the gap.

This clonotype has only a few counts. This chain uses TRBV6-2 or TRBV6-3 with TRBJ1-1; no reliable D call. V lost 2 bases to trimming and J lost 3 bases, with 7 bases between them. Germline CDR1 is MNHEY and CDR2 is SVGEGT. CDR3 length: 13 residues. CDR3 in DNA: TGTGCCAGCAGTTACGAACTCTACACTGAAGCTTTCTTT. Amino acid sequence: CASSYELYTEAFF.

The V call is TRBV19, the J call TRBJ2-2; tentatively, D is TRBD1 (6 bases). Germline V lookup: CDR1 LNHDA, CDR2 SQIVND (reference sequence). The germline V and J ends were trimmed by 5 bases and 0 bases, with 16 bases remaining between them. The CDR3 extends over 17 amino acids. The CDR3: CASSRITGKANTGELFF. Here the CDR3 DNA reads TGTGCCAGTAGTCGTATAACAGGGAAAGCGAACACCGGGGAGCTGTTTTTT.

The chain carries TRBV12-3 or TRBV12-4 and TRBJ2-7, with TRBD1 as a possible D gene (5 bases). The CDR3 consists of 14 residues. V was trimmed by 2 bases and J by 1 base, leaving 9 bases between them. CDR3: CASSLTGHSYEQYF. Here the CDR3 DNA reads TGTGCCAGCAGTTTAACAGGTCATTCCTACGAGCAGTACTTC.

The chain recombines TRBV30 with TRBJ2-3, with D uncertain. Germline V gives CDR1 GTSNPN, CDR2 SVGIG (reference sequence). This CDR3 contains 12 residues. V lost 2 bases and J lost 4, with 7 bases in between. The CDR3 DNA reads as TGTGCCTGGAGTCCCGGGTCAGATACGCAGTATTTT. As protein: CAWSPGSDTQYF. The variable domain in full, completed from reference TRBV30 and TRBJ2-3, reads SQTIHQWPATLVQPVGSPLSLECTVEGTSNPNLYWYRQAAGRGLQLLFYSVGIGQISSEVPQNLSASRPQDRQFILSSKKLLLSDSGFYLCAWSPGSDTQYFGPGTRLTVL.

The V and J genes are TRBV20-1 and TRBJ2-1; D assignment may be TRBD1 or TRBD2 (6 bases each). The CDR3 is made up of 10 amino acids. The germline CDR1 and CDR2 sequences are DFQATT and SNEGSKA (reference sequence). CDR3 bases: TGCAGGACCGGGGGCTATGAGCAGTTCTTC. Protein sequence: CRTGGYEQFF.

This clonotype was detected once. This rearrangement joins TRBV12-3 or TRBV12-4 to TRBJ2-7; TRBD1 matches 10 bases. The CDR3 length is 15 residues. After removal of 2 bases from V and 5 bases from J, the junction contained 6 bases not matched to a gene. CDR3 amino acids: CASSLWTGGSHEQYF. The CDR3 DNA reads TGTGCCAGCAGTTTATGGACAGGGGGTTCCCACGAGCAGTACTTC.